This T cell receptor beta chain is from a study of T cells and copy number aberrations in small-cell lung cancer (dated by TCRdb to about 2021). For the study in its entirety: To relate T cell metrics to mutations and copy number aberrations, the same tumor regions underwent both TCR repertoire sequencing and whole-exome sequencing. Tumor TCR data were available for 17 patients, and TCR data from both tumor and normal tissue were available for about 14 patients. What the work shows at the level of the full study, not this receptor alone: Tumor T-cell density, richness and clonality were negatively correlated with higher copy number aberration burden. All specimens were formalin-fixed paraffin-embedded tissue, which is known to introduce sequencing artifacts. A small sample size, resulting from surgical resection being uncommon in small-cell lung cancer, limited the study, and the findings need validation. The TCR repertoire varied greatly across regions, with roughly 79.9-98% of clones confined to one region, an overlap lower than in localized NSCLC. Tumors had lower T-cell density, richness and clonality than adjacent lung tissue, but the difference in density was not significant.

The donors were limited-stage small-cell lung cancer patients who had surgical resection in Hangzhou, China, between the late 2000s and the early 2020s. All donors were treated with upfront surgery without preoperative chemotherapy or radiotherapy, and immunotherapy was not given to any donor before or after surgery. All 20 or so patients in the sequenced cohort were identified as smokers or heavy second-hand smokers. To represent spatial heterogeneity of the primary tumors, a grid approach was used to collect three regions from each tumor FFPE block. To enrich for malignant cells, tumor regions underwent macrodissection, and selection was restricted to regions expected to yield at least 150 ng DNA. To characterize T cell repertoire heterogeneity, the study applied multi-region TCR-beta sequencing to resected limited-stage small-cell lung cancers and to tumor-adjacent lung tissue. The AllPrep DNA/RNA FFPE Kit (Qiagen) was used to extract genomic DNA from the FFPE tissue.

TCR-beta CDR3 regions were amplified from genomic DNA with the immunoSEQ hsTCRB Kit using multiplexed V- and J-gene primers. Unique DNA barcodes were added in a second PCR, and the samples were pooled together with one negative control and one positive control. Pooled TCR-beta libraries were sequenced on an Illumina MiSeq with a 150-cycle paired-end protocol. The study's processing was this. Raw sequencing data were processed by Adaptive Biotechnologies into a report with normalized, annotated TCR-beta repertoires. To compute T-cell density, TCR-beta templates were normalized to usable DNA, with usable DNA estimated through amplification of housekeeping genes. Richness counted unique rearrangements, and clonality was defined as 1 minus Pielou's evenness. Intratumor TCR heterogeneity between regions was quantified with the Jaccard index, the Morisita overlap index, and the proportion of shared top-20 clonotypes. Imported from immuneACCESS, the table was reduced by TCRdb to in-frame sequences with V and J called. These copies leave out some clones; in studies compared against another copy, an unresolved V gene accounts for under half, and the cause of the remainder is not known. V, J and clone size are those of that table, while D and trimming were read from the DNA. This sample has over 2,000 clones in its table, and about 80% of those were observed once. More than 8% of the sample is in the top ten clones.

About this clone: Its antigen is currently not known. Base qualities were left out, and no much larger clone turns up one base away.

The origin of this receptor is a man aged 55 to 69 with small cell lung cancer. The source material was tumor tissue.

In nucleotides, the sequence is TGTGCCAGTAGTATAGATCTGGACACCGGGGAGCTGTTTTTT. Its protein product is CASSIDLDTGELFF. Recombination connected TRBV19 to TRBJ2-2, with the identity of the D gene unclear. The CDR1 and CDR2 encoded by the germline V gene (reference sequence) are LNHDA and SQIVND. Measured from the cysteine to the phenylalanine, the CDR3 is 14 residues long. The sequence is cut down to CDR3 DNA, 42 bases in frame from base 1. V is shortened by 0 bases, J by 3 bases, and the region joining them spans 5 bases.